The 8 T cell receptor beta chains given below trace back to one sample, sequenced in a study of post-analysis software for immune sequencing data. Overall study results and limits: With TRBV5-6, TRBV5-1 and TRBV20-1 included, about five TRBV segments were more frequent in patients than in controls.

Their antigen targets remain unknown. cDNA libraries of TCR beta carried unique molecular identifiers. MiXCR, run by TCRdb on the PCR reads, gives a single entry per CDR3 protein. The sample has under 900,000 distinct CDR3 sequences, approximately 53% seen once. The sample was blood. Every receptor here comes from a girl between 5 and 17 years old with multiple sclerosis.

This clonotype was detected a few times. This chain connects TRBV2 to TRBJ2-1; 10 nucleotides match TRBD2. From germline, CDR1 is SNHLY and CDR2 FYNNEI. The CDR3 is made up of 16 amino acids. Unmatched junction bases numbered 5, after V lost 6 bases and J lost 0 bases. The CDR3 region is CASRRTSGFSYNEQFF. The CDR3 DNA follows: TGTGCCAGCAGACGGACTAGCGGATTCTCCTACAATGAGCAGTTCTTC.

This clonotype was observed a handful of times. This sequence joins TRBV2 and TRBJ2-3; no clear D. The CDR3 has 15 residues. Between the trimmed V and J ends, which lost 2 bases and 4 bases, there was a span of 13 bases. CDR1 and CDR2 from the germline V gene are SNHLY and FYNNEI. The CDR3 DNA is TGTGCCAGCAGTGAAAGAGCCGCCCGGGCAGATACGCAGTATTTT. Translating it yields CASSERAARADTQYF.

The chain employs TRBV5-1 and TRBJ2-1; 9 bases are a match to TRBD2. V dropped 5 bases and J dropped 7; count of bases not matched to a gene: 13. This CDR3 comprises 16 residues. Per germline, CDR1 SGHRS and CDR2 YFSETQ. CDR3 loop: CASRGIFSGSLNEQFF. The CDR3 DNA reads as TGCGCCAGCAGGGGGATCTTTAGCGGGAGTTTAAATGAGCAGTTCTTC.

The CDR3 DNA follows: TGTGCCAGCAGCCCCGCGGTGGGCAAGTACGAGCAGTACTTC. Amino acids: CASSPAVGKYEQYF. The chain joins TRBV12-3 or TRBV12-4 to TRBJ2-7; D gene uncertain. V lost 6 bases and J 4 bases, leaving 16 bases between the germline ends. The CDR3 is 14 residues long.

This chain uses TRBV3-1 with TRBJ2-5; 7 bases match TRBD2. The closer fit of TRBJ2-7 to the DNA end suggests the J call may be wrong. Germline V lookup: CDR1 LGHDT, CDR2 YNNKEL (reference sequence). This CDR3 contains 14 residues. The CDR3 here is CASSPGLVSLEQYF. CDR3 in DNA: TGTGCCAGCAGCCCCGGACTAGTTTCTCTCGAGCAGTACTTC.

This clonotype was picked up a small number of times. This chain links TRBV29-1 with TRBJ1-6; D is ambiguous. The CDR3 extends over 16 amino acids. Per the germline V gene, CDR1 is SQVTM and CDR2 is ANQGSEA. The ends were cut back, 3 bases at V and 8 bases at J, with 20 bases in the middle. CDR3 DNA: TGCAGCGTTGACCCATTCCCCCCAGAGCGGGATTCACCCCTCCACTTT. Residues: CSVDPFPPERDSPLHF. The full variable domain, with the rest looked up from reference TRBV29-1 and TRBJ1-6, is SAVISQKPSRDICQRGTSLTIQCQVDSQVTMMFWYRQQPGQSLTLIATANQGSEATYESGFVIDKFPISRPNLTFSTLTVSNMSPEDSSIYLCSVDPFPPERDSPLHFGNGTRLTVT.

The chain combines TRBV29-1 with TRBJ2-1, with TRBD2 as a possible D gene (5 bases). The CDR3 is made up of 15 amino acids. V lost 5 bases, J lost 4 bases, and 18 bases lay in between. Germline V lookup: CDR1 SQVTM, CDR2 ANQGSEA. The CDR3 loop is CSVTPLMGSYNEQFF. In DNA form, the CDR3 reads TGCAGCGTTACACCTCTCATGGGGAGTTACAATGAGCAGTTCTTC.

In its sample, this clonotype was seen once. The chain is built from TRBV12-5 and TRBJ2-1; 7 positions agree with TRBD2. The CDR3 extends over 15 amino acids. Trimming removed 5 bases from V and 8 bases from J; junction bases left unmatched: 12. From germline, CDR1 is LGHNT and CDR2 FRNRAP. The CDR3 sequence is CASGGRREGPHEQFF. The CDR3 DNA reads TGTGCTAGTGGTGGGAGAAGGGAGGGCCCCCATGAGCAGTTCTTC.